This T cell receptor beta chain was recorded in a study of blood T cell repertoires in COVID-19 (dated by TCRdb to the early 2020s). Regarding the study in general: Collaborator samples came from the United States, Italy and Spain and covered acute and convalescent phases of COVID-19. The sample metadata nearly always contained a de-identified subject ID, COVID-19 status, age in years and sex. Samples came from the ongoing ImmuneRACE study (first 160 participants) plus 1,254 subjects from 6 global collaborators. The repertoires were made available in a free public database intended to serve as a resource for research on the immune response to SARS-CoV-2. Where available, HLA class I and class II types were obtained from metadata supplied by the sample provider rather than from assay-based typing. The prospective study material was composed of cDNA or gDNA derived from T cells, B-cell-depleted T cells, or PBMCs. Deeply sampled blood TCRbeta repertoires from subjects exposed to, actively infected with, or recovered from COVID-19 were included in the dataset. Study-wide conclusions, independent of this receptor: How much clinical and demographic metadata was included differed by source and by participant, and the metadata was provided uncurated.

The immunoSEQ Assay, a bias-controlled multiplex PCR, was used to amplify TCRbeta CDR3 regions from genomic DNA. In the source study's methods: The number of nucleated cells in each sample was estimated from the amplification of reference gene primers within the assay. To quantify the absolute abundance of each unique TCRbeta CDR3 rearrangement, sequence reads were collapsed and filtered. For each sample, productive Simpson clonality was calculated as the square root of Simpson's diversity index over productive rearrangements. Here the immuneACCESS table is served through TCRdb, limited to in-frame sequences with V and J called. Missing clones are a known gap in these copies; in checked studies unresolved V genes cover under half, and the rest lacks a known reason. V and J calls and clone size are given by that table; D and trimming were obtained from the DNA. The sample yields about 160,000 clones; about 86% were counted once. The ten top clones hold roughly 3.4% of the sample.

At the junction V is shortened by 5 bases and J by 1 base; bases outside the gene matches: 5. From the cysteine through the phenylalanine, the CDR3 covers 14 amino acids. Here the CDR3 DNA is all that survives: 42 bases in frame from base 1. Sequences MNHEY (CDR1) and SMNVEV (CDR2) are obtained from the germline V gene (reference sequence). Whole blood was collected in K2EDTA tubes by collaborating institutions according to the institutions' own protocols. For TCRbeta analysis, collaborator samples were shipped as frozen whole blood, as isolated PBMCs, or as DNA extracted from either sample type. About this clone itself: The specificity of this receptor is unknown. The sample holds no much larger clone one base away, and base qualities are not on file.

The source of this sequence is a man between 65 and 80 years old with acute or convalescent COVID-19. Material for sequencing was peripheral blood. The receptor chain draws on TRBV27 and TRBJ2-7; 7 middle bases align to TRBD2. The encoded CDR3 is CASSPERGSYEQYF. The base sequence is TGTGCCAGCAGTCCGGAGCGGGGTTCCTACGAGCAGTACTTC.